The clone carrying this T cell receptor beta chain has at least ten counts. The antigen remains undetermined. Ophthalmopathy cases met thresholds of Clinical Activity Score at least 3, NOSPECS grade at least 4 and duration under 3 months. Germline-derived CDR1 and CDR2 are MNHEY and SMNVEV (reference sequence). The germline V and J ends were trimmed by 2 bases and 4 bases, with 14 bases remaining between them. The CDR3 has 15 amino acids. The record originates from a study of T cells in Graves' hyperthyroidism and ophthalmopathy. On the study more broadly: Peripheral blood was obtained at initial diagnosis, preceding any treatment.

TCR beta CDR3 region amplification was performed from RNA transcripts. HTBI primers were used for first-round RT-PCR of the TCR CDR3. Using its own MiXCR run on the multiplex PCR reads, TCRdb lists one record per CDR3 protein. The table lists about 410,000 distinct CDR3 sequences, roughly 15% of them singletons. Study-level points and caveats: Ophthalmopathy was predicted by the model a median of approximately 6.6 months ahead of onset.

Sequences were obtained from blood. The J gene is TRBJ1-1, the V gene TRBV27, with D hard to call. The source is a woman in her 30s with Graves' ophthalmopathy. The CDR3 nucleotides are TGTGCCAGCAGTTTACGCAGGTCCATGAGCACTGAAGCTTTCTTT. Translated, it gives CASSLRRSMSTEAFF.